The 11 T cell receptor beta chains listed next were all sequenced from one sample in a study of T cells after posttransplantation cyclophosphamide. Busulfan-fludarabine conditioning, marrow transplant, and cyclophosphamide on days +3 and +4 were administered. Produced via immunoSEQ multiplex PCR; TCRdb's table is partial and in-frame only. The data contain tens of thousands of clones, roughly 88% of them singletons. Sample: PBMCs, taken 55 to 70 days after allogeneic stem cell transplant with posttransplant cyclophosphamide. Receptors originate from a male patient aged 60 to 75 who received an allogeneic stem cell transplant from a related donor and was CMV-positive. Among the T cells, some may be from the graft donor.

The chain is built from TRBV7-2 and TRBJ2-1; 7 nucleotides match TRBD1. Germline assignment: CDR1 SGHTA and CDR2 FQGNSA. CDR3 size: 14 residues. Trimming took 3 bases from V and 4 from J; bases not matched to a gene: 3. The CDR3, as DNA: TGTGCCAGCAGCTTTCAGGACAGGTACAATGAGCAGTTCTTC. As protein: CASSFQDRYNEQFF.

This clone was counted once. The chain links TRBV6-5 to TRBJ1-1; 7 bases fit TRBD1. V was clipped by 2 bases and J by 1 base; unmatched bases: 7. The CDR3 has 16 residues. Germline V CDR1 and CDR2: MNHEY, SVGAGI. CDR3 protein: CASSYRRTGQNTEAFF. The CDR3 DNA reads TGTGCCAGCAGTTACCGCCGGACAGGCCAGAACACTGAAGCTTTCTTT.

Here the CDR3 DNA reads TGTGCCAGCAGTTTTAATATGGCGGGGGGTGAGATGAAGACCCAGTACTTC. Translating it yields CASSFNMAGGEMKTQYF. This chain links TRBV27 with TRBJ2-5, with 8 bases identical to TRBD2. Germline CDR1 MNHEY, CDR2 SMNVEV (reference sequence). The CDR3 has 17 residues. V lost 3 bases and J lost 6; bases outside the gene matches: 15.

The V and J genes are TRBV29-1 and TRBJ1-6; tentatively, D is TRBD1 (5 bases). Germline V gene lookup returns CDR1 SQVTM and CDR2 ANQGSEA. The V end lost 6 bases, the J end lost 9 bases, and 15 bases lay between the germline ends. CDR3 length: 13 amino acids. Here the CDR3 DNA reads TGCAGCGTGGGTACAGGTCTTGGTTCACCCCTCCACTTT. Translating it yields CSVGTGLGSPLHF.

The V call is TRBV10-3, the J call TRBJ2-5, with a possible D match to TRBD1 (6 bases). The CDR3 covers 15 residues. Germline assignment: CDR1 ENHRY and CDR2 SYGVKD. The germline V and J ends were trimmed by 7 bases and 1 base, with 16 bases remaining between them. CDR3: CAIKGIGTSQETQYF. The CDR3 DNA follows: TGTGCCATCAAAGGGATAGGGACATCCCAAGAGACCCAGTACTTC.

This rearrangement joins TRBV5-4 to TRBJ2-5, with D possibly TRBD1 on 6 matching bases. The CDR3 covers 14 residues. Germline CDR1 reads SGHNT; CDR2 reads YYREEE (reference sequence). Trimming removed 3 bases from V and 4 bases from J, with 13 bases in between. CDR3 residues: CASSSDRSTETQYF. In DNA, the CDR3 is TGTGCCAGCAGCTCAGACAGGTCAACAGAGACCCAGTACTTC. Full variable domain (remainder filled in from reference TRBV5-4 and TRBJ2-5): ETGVTQSPTHLIKTRGQQVTLRCSSQSGHNTVSWYQQALGQGPQFIFQYYREEENGRGNFPPRFSGLQFPNYSSELNVNALELDDSALYLCASSSDRSTETQYFGPGTRLLVL.

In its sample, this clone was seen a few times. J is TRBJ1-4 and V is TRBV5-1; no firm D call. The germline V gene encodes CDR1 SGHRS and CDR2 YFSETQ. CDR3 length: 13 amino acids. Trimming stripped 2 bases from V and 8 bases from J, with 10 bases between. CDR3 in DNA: TGCGCCAGCAGCTTACAACTAGGCGAAAAACTGTTTTTT. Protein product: CASSLQLGEKLFF. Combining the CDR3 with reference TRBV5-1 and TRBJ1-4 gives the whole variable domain KAGVTQTPRYLIKTRGQQVTLSCSPISGHRSVSWYQQTPGQGLQFLFEYFSETQRNKGNFPGRFSGRQFSNSRSEMNVSTLELGDSALYLCASSLQLGEKLFFGSGTQLSVL.

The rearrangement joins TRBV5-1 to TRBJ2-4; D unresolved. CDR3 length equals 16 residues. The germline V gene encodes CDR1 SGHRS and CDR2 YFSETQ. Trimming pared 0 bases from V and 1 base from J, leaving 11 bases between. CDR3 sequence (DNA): TGCGCCAGCAGCTTGGTAGGTCAGGCCGCCAAAAACATTCAGTACTTC. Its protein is CASSLVGQAAKNIQYF.

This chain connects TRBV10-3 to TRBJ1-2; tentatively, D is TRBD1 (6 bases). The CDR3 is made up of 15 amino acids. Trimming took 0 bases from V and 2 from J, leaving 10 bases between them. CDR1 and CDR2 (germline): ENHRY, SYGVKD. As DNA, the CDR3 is TGTGCCATCAGTGAGTCCCCAGGGGTGAACTATGGCTACACCTTC. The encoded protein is CAISESPGVNYGYTF.

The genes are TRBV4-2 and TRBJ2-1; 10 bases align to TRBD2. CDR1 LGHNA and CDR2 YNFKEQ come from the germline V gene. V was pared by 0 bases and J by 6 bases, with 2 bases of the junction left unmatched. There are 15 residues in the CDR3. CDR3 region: CASSQEAGGPNEQFF. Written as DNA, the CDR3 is TGTGCCAGCAGCCAAGAAGCGGGGGGGCCCAATGAGCAGTTCTTC.

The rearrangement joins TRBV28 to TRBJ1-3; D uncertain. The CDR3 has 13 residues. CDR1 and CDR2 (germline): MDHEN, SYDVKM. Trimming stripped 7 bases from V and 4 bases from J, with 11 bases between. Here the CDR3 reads CASTMQRGNTIYF. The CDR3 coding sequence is TGTGCCAGCACCATGCAGAGGGGAAACACCATATATTTT.